This TCR beta chain appears in the sequencing data of a study of T cell changes during pregnancy in multiple sclerosis. This clone was recorded once. Germline assignment: CDR1 MNHEY and CDR2 SVGAGI. Trimming removed 2 bases at V and 3 bases at J, with 11 bases between. There are 14 residues in the CDR3. The data were produced by immunoSEQ multiplex PCR, yet TCRdb's version contains in-frame clones alone and is incomplete. The sample contains around 47,000 clones, around 92% of which appear only once. J is TRBJ2-7 and V is TRBV6-5, with D uncertain. This material consisted of CD8+ T cells from peripheral blood mononuclear cells, taken in the first trimester of pregnancy. This receptor was identified in a female donor with multiple sclerosis, enrolled in a pregnancy study. The CDR3 DNA is TGTGCCAGCAGTTACCAAGCACAGTACTACGAGCAGTACTTC. This encodes CASSYQAQYYEQYF.